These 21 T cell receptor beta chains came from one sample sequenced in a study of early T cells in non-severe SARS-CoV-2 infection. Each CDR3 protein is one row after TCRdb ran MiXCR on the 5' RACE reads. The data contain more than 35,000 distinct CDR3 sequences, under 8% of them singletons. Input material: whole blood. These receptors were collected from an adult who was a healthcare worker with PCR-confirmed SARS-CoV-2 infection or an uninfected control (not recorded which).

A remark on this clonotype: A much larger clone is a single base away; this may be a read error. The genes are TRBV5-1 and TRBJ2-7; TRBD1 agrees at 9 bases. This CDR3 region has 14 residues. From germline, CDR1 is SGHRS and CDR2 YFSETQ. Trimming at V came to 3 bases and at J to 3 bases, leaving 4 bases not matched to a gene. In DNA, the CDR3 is TGCGCCAGCAGCTCCGAGACAGGGGGCTACGAGCAGTACTTC. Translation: CASSSETGGYEQYF.

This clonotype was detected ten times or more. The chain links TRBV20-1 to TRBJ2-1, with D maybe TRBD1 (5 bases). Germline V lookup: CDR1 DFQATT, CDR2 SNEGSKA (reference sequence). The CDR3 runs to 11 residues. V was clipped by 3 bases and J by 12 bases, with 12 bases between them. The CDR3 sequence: CSARAPGWQFF. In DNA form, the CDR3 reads TGCAGTGCTAGGGCCCCAGGGTGGCAGTTCTTC.

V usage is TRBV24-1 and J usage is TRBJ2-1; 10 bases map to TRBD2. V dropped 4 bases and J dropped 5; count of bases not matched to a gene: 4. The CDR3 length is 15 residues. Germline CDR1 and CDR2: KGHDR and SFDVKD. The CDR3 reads CATSDWTSGNNEQFF. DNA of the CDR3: TGTGCCACCAGTGACTGGACTAGCGGCAACAATGAGCAGTTCTTC.

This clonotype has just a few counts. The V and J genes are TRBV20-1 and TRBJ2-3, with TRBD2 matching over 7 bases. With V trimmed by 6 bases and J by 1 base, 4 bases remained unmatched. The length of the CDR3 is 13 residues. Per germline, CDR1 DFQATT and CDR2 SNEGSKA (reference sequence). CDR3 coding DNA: TGCAGTGCCATTAGCGGGCGCACAGATACGCAGTATTTT. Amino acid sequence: CSAISGRTDTQYF.

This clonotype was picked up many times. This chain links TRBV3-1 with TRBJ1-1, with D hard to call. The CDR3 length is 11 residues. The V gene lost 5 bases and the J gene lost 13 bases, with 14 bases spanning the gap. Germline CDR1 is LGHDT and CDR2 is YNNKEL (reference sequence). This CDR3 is CASSSTGPVFF. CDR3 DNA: TGTGCCAGCAGCTCAACCGGTCCCGTTTTCTTT.

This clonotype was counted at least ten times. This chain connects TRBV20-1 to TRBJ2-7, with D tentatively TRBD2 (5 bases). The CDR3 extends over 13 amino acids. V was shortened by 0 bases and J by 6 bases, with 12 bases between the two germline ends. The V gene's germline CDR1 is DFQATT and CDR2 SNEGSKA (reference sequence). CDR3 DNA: TGCAGTGCTAGAGATGGTGGGAGTGGCGAGCAGTACTTC. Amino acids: CSARDGGSGEQYF.

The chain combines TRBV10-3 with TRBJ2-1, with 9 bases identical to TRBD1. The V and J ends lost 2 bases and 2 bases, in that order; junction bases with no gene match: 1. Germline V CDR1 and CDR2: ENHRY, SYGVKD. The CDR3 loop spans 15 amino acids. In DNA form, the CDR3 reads TGTGCCATCAGTGAGGGACAGGGGACCTACAATGAGCAGTTCTTC. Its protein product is CAISEGQGTYNEQFF.

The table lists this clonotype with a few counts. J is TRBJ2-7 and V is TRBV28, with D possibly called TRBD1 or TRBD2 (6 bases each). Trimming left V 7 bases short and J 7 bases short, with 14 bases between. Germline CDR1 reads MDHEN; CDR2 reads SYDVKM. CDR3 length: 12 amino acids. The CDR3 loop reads CASTKGGLEQYF. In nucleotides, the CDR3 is TGTGCCAGCACAAAGGGGGGTTTGGAGCAGTACTTC.

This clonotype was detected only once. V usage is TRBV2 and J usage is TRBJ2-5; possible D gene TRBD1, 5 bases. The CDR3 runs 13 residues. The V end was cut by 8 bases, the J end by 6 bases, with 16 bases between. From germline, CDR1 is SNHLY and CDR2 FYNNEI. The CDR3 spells CASGRRLDKTQYF. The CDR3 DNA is TGTGCCAGCGGCAGACGGTTGGACAAGACCCAGTACTTC.

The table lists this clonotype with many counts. For the CDR3, the DNA is TGCAGTGCTAGAGATCTGAGGGACCCCTCCGAGCAGTACTTC. It encodes CSARDLRDPSEQYF. The V and J genes are TRBV20-1 and TRBJ2-7, with D perhaps being TRBD1 or TRBD2 (5 bases each). Germline V lookup: CDR1 DFQATT, CDR2 SNEGSKA (reference sequence). V lost 0 bases to trimming and J lost 6 bases, with 15 bases between them. CDR3 length equals 14 residues.

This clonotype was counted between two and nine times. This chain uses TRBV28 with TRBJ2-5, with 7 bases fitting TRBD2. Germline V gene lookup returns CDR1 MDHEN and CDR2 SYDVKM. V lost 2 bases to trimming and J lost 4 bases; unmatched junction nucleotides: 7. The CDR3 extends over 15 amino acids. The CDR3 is CASSLLGGKRETQYF. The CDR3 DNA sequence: TGTGCCAGCAGTTTACTCGGGGGGAAGAGAGAGACCCAGTACTTC.

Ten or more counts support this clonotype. The CDR3 here is CASSFRRDNSPLHF. CDR3 sequence (DNA): TGTGCCAGCAGCTTTAGGAGAGATAATTCACCCCTCCACTTT. V and J are TRBV7-2 and TRBJ1-6; D gene unclear. V lost 3 bases to trimming and J lost 5 bases, with 8 bases between them. The CDR3 is made up of 14 amino acids. Germline CDR1 SGHTA, CDR2 FQGNSA. Together with reference TRBV7-2 and TRBJ1-6, the CDR3 gives the full variable domain: GAGVSQSPSNKVTEKGKDVELRCDPISGHTALYWYRQSLGQGLEFLIYFQGNSAPDKSGLPSDRFSAERTGGSVSTLTIQRTQQEDSAVYLCASSFRRDNSPLHFGNGTRLTVT.

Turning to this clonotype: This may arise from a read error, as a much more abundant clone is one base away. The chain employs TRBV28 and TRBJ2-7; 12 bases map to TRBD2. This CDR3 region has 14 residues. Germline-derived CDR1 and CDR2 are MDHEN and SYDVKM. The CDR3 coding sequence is TGTGTCAGCAGGGGGACTAGCGGGCTCTACGAGCAGTACTTC. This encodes CVSRGTSGLYEQYF.

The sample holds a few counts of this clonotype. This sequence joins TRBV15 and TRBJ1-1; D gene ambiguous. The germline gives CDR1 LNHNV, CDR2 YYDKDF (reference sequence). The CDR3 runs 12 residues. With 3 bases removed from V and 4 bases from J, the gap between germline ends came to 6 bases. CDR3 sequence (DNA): TGTGCCACCAGCAGTTCCACCACTGAAGCTTTCTTT. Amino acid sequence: CATSSSTTEAFF.

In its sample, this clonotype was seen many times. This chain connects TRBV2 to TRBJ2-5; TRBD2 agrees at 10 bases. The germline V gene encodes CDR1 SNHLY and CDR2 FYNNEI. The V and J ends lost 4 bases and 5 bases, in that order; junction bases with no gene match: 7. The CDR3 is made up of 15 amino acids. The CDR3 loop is CASSASGSVGETQYF. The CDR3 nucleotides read TGTGCCAGCAGTGCTAGCGGGAGCGTTGGGGAGACCCAGTACTTC.

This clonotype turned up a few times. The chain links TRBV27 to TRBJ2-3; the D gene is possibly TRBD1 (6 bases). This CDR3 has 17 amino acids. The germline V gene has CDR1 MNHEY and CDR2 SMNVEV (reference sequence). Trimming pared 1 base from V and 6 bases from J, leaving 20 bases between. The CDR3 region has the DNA TGTGCCAGCAGTTTATTCGGACAGACCACCACCGTGGATACGCAGTATTTT. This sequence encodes CASSLFGQTTTVDTQYF.

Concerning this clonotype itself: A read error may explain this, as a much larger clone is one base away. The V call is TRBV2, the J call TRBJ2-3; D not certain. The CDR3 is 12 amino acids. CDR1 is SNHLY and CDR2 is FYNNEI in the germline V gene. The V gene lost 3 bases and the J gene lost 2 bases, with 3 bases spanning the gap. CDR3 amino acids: CASSDDTDTQYF. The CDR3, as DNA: TGTGCCAGCAGTGACGACACAGATACGCAGTATTTT.

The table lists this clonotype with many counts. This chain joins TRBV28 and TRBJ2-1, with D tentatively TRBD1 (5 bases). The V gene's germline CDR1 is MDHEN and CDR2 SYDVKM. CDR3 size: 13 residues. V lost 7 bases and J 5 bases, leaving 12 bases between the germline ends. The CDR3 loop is CASTPRQNNEQFF. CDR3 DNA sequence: TGTGCCAGCACCCCCAGACAGAACAATGAGCAGTTCTTC. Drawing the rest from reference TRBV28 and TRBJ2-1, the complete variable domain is DVKVTQSSRYLVKRTGEKVFLECVQDMDHENMFWYRQDPGLGLRLIYFSYDVKMKEKGDIPEGYSVSREKKERFSLILESASTNQTSMYLCASTPRQNNEQFFGPGTRLTVL.

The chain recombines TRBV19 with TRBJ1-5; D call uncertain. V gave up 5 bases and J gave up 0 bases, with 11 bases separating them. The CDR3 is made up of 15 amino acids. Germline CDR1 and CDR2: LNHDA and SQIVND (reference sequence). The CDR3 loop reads CASSRVAYSNQPQHF. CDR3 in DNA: TGTGCCAGTAGTCGGGTGGCCTATAGCAATCAGCCCCAGCATTTT.

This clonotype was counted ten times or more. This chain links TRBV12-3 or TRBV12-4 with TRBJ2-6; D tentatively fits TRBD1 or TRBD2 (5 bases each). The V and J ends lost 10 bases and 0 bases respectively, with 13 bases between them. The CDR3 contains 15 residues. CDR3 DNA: TGTGCCATCCACCCCGGGGCCTCTGGGGCCAACGTCCTGACTTTC. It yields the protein CAIHPGASGANVLTF.

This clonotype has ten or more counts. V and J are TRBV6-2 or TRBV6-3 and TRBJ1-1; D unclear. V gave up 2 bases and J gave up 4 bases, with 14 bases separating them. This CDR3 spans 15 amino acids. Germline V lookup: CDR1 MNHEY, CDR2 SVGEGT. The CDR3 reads CASSYDPGSATEAFF. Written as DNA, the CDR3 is TGTGCCAGCAGTTACGATCCGGGTAGCGCCACTGAAGCTTTCTTT.